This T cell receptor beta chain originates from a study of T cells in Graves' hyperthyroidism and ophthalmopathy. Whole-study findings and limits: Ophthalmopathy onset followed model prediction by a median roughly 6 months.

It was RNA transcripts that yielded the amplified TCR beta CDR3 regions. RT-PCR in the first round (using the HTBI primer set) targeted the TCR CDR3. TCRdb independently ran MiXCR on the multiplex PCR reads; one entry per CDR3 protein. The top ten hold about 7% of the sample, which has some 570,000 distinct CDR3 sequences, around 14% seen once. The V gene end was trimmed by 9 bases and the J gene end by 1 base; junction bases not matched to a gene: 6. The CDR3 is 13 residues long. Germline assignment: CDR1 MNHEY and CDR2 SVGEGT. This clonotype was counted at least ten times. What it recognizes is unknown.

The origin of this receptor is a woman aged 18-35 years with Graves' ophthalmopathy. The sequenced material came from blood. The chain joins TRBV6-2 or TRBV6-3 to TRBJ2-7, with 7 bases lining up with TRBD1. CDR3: CASTRGPSYEQYF. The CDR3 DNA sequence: TGTGCCAGTACAAGGGGGCCATCCTACGAGCAGTACTTC.